What follows are 11 T cell receptor beta chains derived from one specimen sequenced in a study of T cell responses to AZD1222 COVID-19 vaccine. Sequencing was performed with immunoSEQ multiplex PCR; in TCRdb, only in-frame clones are kept and a portion is missing. The profile shows about 95,000 clones, less than 90% of them singletons. The specimen comprised peripheral blood, sampled on day 0 of AZD1222 vaccination. The receptor source for this set is an adult in good health.

This CDR3 is CASSLSSGGVNEQFF. In DNA form, the CDR3 reads TGTGCCAGCAGTCTATCTAGCGGGGGGGTGAATGAGCAGTTCTTC. V and J are TRBV6-2 or TRBV6-3 and TRBJ2-1; 12 positions match TRBD2. The junction had 6 bases not matched to a gene; V was cut back by 5 bases and J by 7 bases. Germline loops: CDR1 MNHEY, CDR2 SVGEGT. The CDR3 is 15 residues long.

The chain couples TRBV11-3 to TRBJ2-4; D possibly corresponds to TRBD2 (6 bases). The V and J ends lost 7 bases and 5 bases respectively, with 18 bases between them. Germline CDR1 is SGHNT and CDR2 is YENEEA. The CDR3 length is 15 residues. This CDR3 is CASTGGKGLQNIQYF. As DNA, the CDR3 is TGTGCCAGCACCGGAGGGAAGGGGCTGCAAAACATTCAGTACTTC.

The CDR3 sequence is CASSLGGQGRPHGGYTF. For the CDR3, the DNA is TGTGCCAGCAGCTTAGGTGGACAGGGACGGCCCCATGGCGGCTACACCTTC. The genes are TRBV7-9 and TRBJ1-2, with 8 bases fitting TRBD1. CDR3 length equals 17 residues. V was clipped by 1 base and J by 8 bases; unmatched bases: 15. Germline CDR1 reads SEHNR; CDR2 reads FQNEAQ (reference sequence).

The chain links TRBV5-4 to TRBJ2-7, with 11 bases fitting TRBD1. V lost 1 base and J lost 7; bases outside the gene matches: 4. Germline CDR1 SGHNT, CDR2 YYREEE (reference sequence). CDR3 length: 14 residues. CDR3 sequence reads: CASSLMGTGGEQYF. CDR3 DNA sequence: TGTGCCAGCAGCTTGATGGGGACAGGGGGAGAGCAGTACTTC. Supplemented by reference TRBV5-4 and TRBJ2-7, the full variable domain reads ETGVTQSPTHLIKTRGQQVTLRCSSQSGHNTVSWYQQALGQGPQFIFQYYREEENGRGNFPPRFSGLQFPNYSSELNVNALELDDSALYLCASSLMGTGGEQYFGPGTRLTVT.

This CDR3 reads CASSQGRTENSPLHF. DNA for the CDR3: TGCGCCAGCAGCCAAGGCCGGACAGAGAATTCACCCCTCCACTTT. This chain connects TRBV4-1 to TRBJ1-6, with a tentative D call TRBD1 (6 bases). Germline V gene sequence: CDR1 MGHRA, CDR2 YSYEKL. The CDR3 consists of 15 residues. V lost 1 base and J 7 bases, leaving 11 bases between the germline ends.

This chain connects TRBV4-3 to TRBJ1-2, with D possibly being TRBD1 (6 bases). The V and J ends lost 2 bases and 4 bases respectively, with 11 bases between them. The CDR3 is made up of 14 amino acids. Germline values: CDR1 LGHNA, CDR2 YSLEER. The CDR3 spells CASSQTRDTYGYTF. CDR3 nucleotide sequence: TGCGCCAGCAGCCAAACCCGGGACACCTATGGCTACACCTTC.

The chain has TRBV12-3 or TRBV12-4 and TRBJ2-7; no firm D call. The V end lost 2 bases, the J end lost 6 bases, and 5 bases lay between the germline ends. This CDR3 has 11 amino acids. CDR3: CASSLTTEQYF. The CDR3 DNA is TGTGCCAGCAGTTTAACCACCGAGCAGTACTTC.

This clone was seen just once. The gene calls are TRBV3-1 (or the pseudogene TRBV3-2) and TRBJ2-5; 9 bases map to TRBD2. The CDR3 spans 15 residues. The V gene's germline CDR1 is LGHDT and CDR2 YNNKEL (reference sequence). Trimming at V came to 4 bases and at J to 2 bases, leaving 5 bases not matched to a gene. DNA for the CDR3: TGTGCCAGCAGCCCGCGGGGGGGGGCACAAGAGACCCAGTACTTC. Translated: CASSPRGGAQETQYF.

CDR3 amino acids: CASSQGQPQHF. The CDR3 region has the DNA TGCGCCAGCAGCCAAGGTCAGCCCCAGCATTTT. V and J are TRBV4-1 and TRBJ1-5, with D hard to call. Trimming stripped 1 base from V and 6 bases from J, with 1 base between. Per the germline V gene, CDR1 is MGHRA and CDR2 is YSYEKL. This CDR3 is 11 amino acids long.

This chain connects TRBV6-2 or TRBV6-3 to TRBJ1-4; D unresolved. The CDR3 sequence is 17 residues long. V shed 2 bases and J shed 8 bases, with 21 bases lying between them. Germline-derived CDR1 and CDR2 are MNHEY and SVGEGT. The CDR3 region has the DNA TGTGCCAGCAGTTACGCAGTCCGGGAGCTCATGAGCGAAAAACTGTTTTTT. Its protein is CASSYAVRELMSEKLFF.

The gene calls are TRBV5-1 and TRBJ2-7; D perhaps matches TRBD2 (5 bases). Germline loops: CDR1 SGHRS, CDR2 YFSETQ. The CDR3 covers 11 residues. The V end lost 4 bases, the J end lost 3 bases, and 5 bases lay between the germline ends. The CDR3 sequence is CASSEGYEQYF. The CDR3 nucleotides read TGCGCCAGCAGCGAGGGCTACGAGCAGTACTTC.